A selection of T cell receptor beta chains follows, all from one sample in a study of cytomegalovirus exposure and HLA in healthy donors. Assay used: immunoSEQ multiplex PCR; TCRdb lists only in-frame clones, some missing. The top ten hold over 12% of the sample, which has under 200,000 clones, 60% to 80% seen once. The specimen was PBMCs. These receptors were taken from a man aged 50 to 59 in good health and CMV-seropositive. Each CDR3 is given with its conserved first and last residue. A D gene is named only where the DNA matches it firmly. Some rows mark clone size as missing; the rest say once, few, many or name a class of expanded clone.

D gene: NA
J gene: TRBJ1-1
V gene: TRBV4-1
clone size: NA
CDR3 DNA: TGCGCCAGCAGCCAAGAAACGGGTTTCACTGAAGCTTTCTTT
CDR3 protein: CASSQETGFTEAFF

D gene: TRBD1
J gene: TRBJ1-2
V gene: TRBV10-3
clone size: NA
CDR3 DNA: TGTGCCATCACCCAGGGACAGGGTTATGGCTACACCTTC
CDR3 protein: CAITQGQGYGYTF

D gene: TRBD2
J gene: TRBJ2-3
V gene: TRBV7-2
clone size: NA
CDR3 DNA: TGTGCCAGCAGCTTCGGACTAGGAAGCACAGATACGCAGTATTTT
CDR3 protein: CASSFGLGSTDTQYF

D gene: NA
J gene: TRBJ2-3
V gene: TRBV5-1
clone size: NA
CDR3 DNA: TGCGCCAGCAGCTTGGAACAGCCCAGAACAGATACGCAGTATTTT
CDR3 protein: CASSLEQPRTDTQYF

D gene: TRBD1
J gene: TRBJ1-1
V gene: TRBV5-1
clone size: NA
CDR3 DNA: TGCGCCAGCGGCCTTGGACAGGGTGCTGAAGCTTTCTTT
CDR3 protein: CASGLGQGAEAFF

D gene: TRBD1
J gene: TRBJ2-5
V gene: TRBV13
clone size: NA
CDR3 DNA: TGTGCCAGCAGCGGACAGGGACGGAAGACCCAGTACTTC
CDR3 protein: CASSGQGRKTQYF

D gene: NA
J gene: TRBJ2-7
V gene: TRBV30
clone size: NA
CDR3 DNA: TGTGCCTGGAGTGTAGGGGATACCTACGAGCAGTACTTC
CDR3 protein: CAWSVGDTYEQYF

D gene: NA
J gene: TRBJ2-4
V gene: TRBV9
clone size: NA
CDR3 DNA: TGTGCCAGCAGCGTAGCTGACAGAAAAAACATTCAGTACTTC
CDR3 protein: CASSVADRKNIQYF

D gene: TRBD1
J gene: TRBJ2-7
V gene: TRBV11-2
clone size: NA
CDR3 DNA: TGTGCCAGCAGCTTTGGACAGGGGCTCACCTACGAGCAGTACTTC
CDR3 protein: CASSFGQGLTYEQYF

D gene: NA
J gene: TRBJ1-3
V gene: TRBV19
clone size: NA
CDR3 DNA: TGTGCCAGTAGTTCCCAACAGCTATCCTCTGGAAACACCATATATTTT
CDR3 protein: CASSSQQLSSGNTIYF

D gene: NA
J gene: TRBJ2-7
V gene: TRBV27
clone size: NA
CDR3 DNA: TGTGCCAGCAGTGGAGGGTACTACGAGCAGTACTTC
CDR3 protein: CASSGGYYEQYF

D gene: TRBD2
J gene: TRBJ2-7
V gene: TRBV4-1
clone size: NA
CDR3 DNA: TGCGCCAGCAGCCAAGTACCTAGCGGGGGCGGAGAGCAGTACTTC
CDR3 protein: CASSQVPSGGGEQYF

D gene: TRBD2
J gene: TRBJ2-7
V gene: TRBV4-1
clone size: NA
CDR3 DNA: TGCGCCAGCAGCCAGGGACCGGGAGGGGGGCTTAGCTCCTACGAGCAGTACTTC
CDR3 protein: CASSQGPGGGLSSYEQYF

D gene: TRBD1
J gene: TRBJ2-6
V gene: TRBV30
clone size: NA
CDR3 DNA: TGTGCCTCCCCCCGGGGACAGGGGGGGACTTACTCTGGGGCCAACGTCCTGACTTTC
CDR3 protein: CASPRGQGGTYSGANVLTF

D gene: NA
J gene: TRBJ2-3
V gene: TRBV15
clone size: NA
CDR3 DNA: TGTGCCACGAAATCAGGCTCTAGCACAGATACGCAGTATTTT
CDR3 protein: CATKSGSSTDTQYF

D gene: NA
J gene: TRBJ1-3
V gene: TRBV5-6
clone size: NA
CDR3 DNA: TGTGCCAGCAGCCCGACTCAAGCCCCCTCTGGAAACACCATATATTTT
CDR3 protein: CASSPTQAPSGNTIYF

D gene: NA
J gene: TRBJ2-7
V gene: TRBV7-8
clone size: NA
CDR3 DNA: TGTGCCAGCAGCTTAGAACTTGGTAGTGCCTACGAGCAGTACTTC
CDR3 protein: CASSLELGSAYEQYF

D gene: TRBD1
J gene: TRBJ2-5
V gene: TRBV19
clone size: once
CDR3 DNA: TGTGCCAGTAGTAGGGACAGGGGGGAGACCCAGTACTTC
CDR3 protein: CASSRDRGETQYF

D gene: TRBD1
J gene: TRBJ1-2
V gene: TRBV19
clone size: NA
CDR3 DNA: TGTGCCAGTAGTCCATTGGGGACAGGGCATGGCTACACCTTC
CDR3 protein: CASSPLGTGHGYTF

D gene: NA
J gene: TRBJ2-3
V gene: TRBV28
clone size: NA
CDR3 DNA: TGTGCCAGCGGGAGAGGGGACACCAGCACAGATACGCAGTATTTT
CDR3 protein: CASGRGDTSTDTQYF

D gene: NA
J gene: TRBJ2-5
V gene: TRBV5-1
clone size: NA
CDR3 DNA: TGCGCCAGCAGCTTGGAGGCAGGGGCCCTTCGCCAAGAGACCCAGTACTTC
CDR3 protein: CASSLEAGALRQETQYF

D gene: TRBD2
J gene: TRBJ2-4
V gene: TRBV6-1
clone size: NA
CDR3 DNA: TGTGCCAGCAGGGTACTAGCGGGGGGAAACATTCAGTACTTC
CDR3 protein: CASRVLAGGNIQYF

D gene: NA
J gene: TRBJ1-1
V gene: TRBV27
clone size: NA
CDR3 DNA: TGTGCCAGCACCACATTTCAGGGGTCCACTGAAGCTTTCTTT
CDR3 protein: CASTTFQGSTEAFF

D gene: TRBD1
J gene: TRBJ1-1
V gene: TRBV5-1
clone size: once
CDR3 DNA: TGCGCCAGCAGCAACCCGGGACAGGGTCACACTGAAGCTTTCTTT
CDR3 protein: CASSNPGQGHTEAFF

D gene: NA
J gene: TRBJ2-1
V gene: TRBV19
clone size: once
CDR3 DNA: TGTGCCAGTAGTATGGCAGGGGTCGCCGACAATGAGCAGTTCTTC
CDR3 protein: CASSMAGVADNEQFF